What follows are 27 T cell receptor beta chains derived from one specimen sequenced in a study of spatial heterogeneity in lung cancer. Points from the study as a whole: In tumors, expanded intratumoral alpha and beta TCR counts tracked mutation counts.

Their antigen targets remain unknown. Time point of the sample: sample taken at primary tumor resection. TCRdb ran MiXCR on the 5' RACE reads and lists one entry per CDR3 protein. The table lists 20,000 to 25,000 distinct CDR3 sequences, nearly 6.5% of them singletons. The source was lung tumor tissue, collected at surgery. The source is a male donor with early-stage non-small cell lung cancer.

On this clonotype: A much more abundant neighbour one base away suggests this may be a read error. The conserved final phenylalanine or tryptophan is absent from the CDR3, which likely points to a read error. The chain links TRBV7-2 to TRBJ2-4, with D perhaps matching TRBD2 (6 bases). Trimming left V 3 bases short and J 1 base short, with 7 bases between. Per germline, CDR1 SGHTA and CDR2 FQGNSA. CDR3 length: 14 amino acids. CDR3 bases: TGTGCCAGCAGCTTTAGCGGTGCCAAAAACATTCAGTACTGC. Residues: CASSFSGAKNIQYC.

By sample share, this clonotype is medium-sized. The chain carries TRBV29-1 and TRBJ1-2; D unresolved. CDR1 and CDR2 (germline): SQVTM, ANQGSEA. Trimming left V 7 bases short and J 6 bases short, with 24 bases between. The CDR3 loop spans 15 amino acids. Here the CDR3 reads CSANVRNTQRNGYTF. Here the CDR3 DNA reads TGCAGCGCCAATGTAAGGAACACCCAAAGAAATGGCTACACCTTC.

The sample holds many counts of this clonotype. This chain joins TRBV7-2 and TRBJ2-4; D not resolved. CDR3 size: 14 residues. Germline CDR1 SGHTA, CDR2 FQGNSA. Trimming stripped 2 bases from V and 5 bases from J, with 10 bases between. CDR3 protein: CASSLQASENIQYF. CDR3 coding DNA: TGTGCCAGCAGCTTACAAGCGTCAGAAAACATTCAGTACTTC.

This clonotype was observed many times. The V call is TRBV12-3 or TRBV12-4, the J call TRBJ2-1, with D perhaps matching TRBD2 (5 bases). This CDR3 has 13 residues. V lost 6 bases to trimming and J lost 2 bases, with 8 bases between them. CDR3 nucleotide sequence: TGTGCCAGCAGAGCGGAGACCTACAATGAGCAGTTCTTC. It yields the protein CASRAETYNEQFF.

This clonotype was detected many times. The V gene is TRBV7-6, the J gene TRBJ1-2; weak D call: TRBD1 (5 bases). The length of the CDR3 is 15 residues. Trimming took off 7 bases at V and 4 bases at J, with 19 bases between the two ends. Germline CDR1 SGHVS, CDR2 FNYEAQ. The CDR3 here is CASTSGQGVGYGYTF. The CDR3 DNA sequence: TGTGCCAGCACATCTGGGCAGGGCGTGGGCTATGGCTACACCTTC. Variable domain in full (rest from reference TRBV7-6 and TRBJ1-2): GAGVSQSPRYKVTKRGQDVALRCDPISGHVSLYWYRQALGQGPEFLTYFNYEAQQDKSGLPNDRFSAERPEGSISTLTIQRTEQRDSAMYRCASTSGQGVGYGYTFGSGTRLTVV.

This chain connects TRBV29-1 to TRBJ2-2; 7 bases are shared with TRBD1. The CDR3 spans 15 residues. J gave up 4 bases and V 6 bases, and 11 bases lay outside the gene matches. CDR1 and CDR2 from the germline V gene are SQVTM and ANQGSEA. The CDR3 nucleotides read TGCAGCGTCCGGACAGGACATCTTGTCACCGGGGAGCTGTTTTTT. The encoded protein is CSVRTGHLVTGELFF.

This chain connects TRBV9 to TRBJ2-7; the match to TRBD2 covers 12 bases. The CDR3 sequence is 15 residues long. V trimming: 2 bases; J trimming: 3 bases; junction bases outside the gene matches: 3. Germline loops: CDR1 SGDLS, CDR2 YYNGEE. DNA for the CDR3: TGTGCCAGCAGCGTCGGGACTAGCGGGTTCTACGAGCAGTACTTC. It encodes CASSVGTSGFYEQYF.

At least ten counts were recorded for this clonotype. J is TRBJ2-5 and V is TRBV2; TRBD2 is a possible D gene (6 bases). The germline gives CDR1 SNHLY, CDR2 FYNNEI. The CDR3 sequence is 13 residues long. V shed 4 bases and J shed 5 bases, with 11 bases lying between them. The DNA for the CDR3 is TGTGCCAGCAGTGGGGCGGGGCGGGAGACCCAGTACTTC. Protein: CASSGAGRETQYF. The full variable domain, with the rest looked up from reference TRBV2 and TRBJ2-5, is EPEVTQTPSHQVTQMGQEVILRCVPISNHLYFYWYRQILGQKVEFLVSFYNNEISEKSEIFDDQFSVERPDGSNFTLKIRSTKLEDSAMYFCASSGAGRETQYFGPGTRLLVL.

In its sample, this clonotype was seen many times. The CDR3: CASPGIPHRAQHF. CDR3 DNA: TGTGCCAGTCCCGGGATACCTCACCGGGCCCAGCATTTT. The J gene is TRBJ1-5, the V gene TRBV6-4; no clear D gene. This CDR3 has 13 residues. The V and J ends lost 9 bases and 11 bases respectively, with 20 bases between them. Germline V gene lookup returns CDR1 MRHNA and CDR2 SNTAGT.

This clonotype was counted many times. The chain uses TRBV7-2 and TRBJ2-2; 8 bases are a match to TRBD1. Germline V gene sequence: CDR1 SGHTA, CDR2 FQGNSA. The V segment lost 4 bases and the J segment 1 base; nucleotides outside the gene matches: 2. The CDR3 extends over 15 amino acids. The CDR3 bases are TGTGCCAGCAGCTCACAGGGGGGGAACACCGGGGAGCTGTTTTTT. It is translated as CASSSQGGNTGELFF.

This clonotype was seen only a few times. The V gene is TRBV6-2 or TRBV6-3, the J gene TRBJ2-1, with 7 bases matching TRBD2. This CDR3 is built from 14 residues. J gave up 6 bases and V 6 bases, and 8 bases lay outside the gene matches. CDR1 is MNHEY and CDR2 is SVGEGT in the germline V gene. The CDR3 region is CASSRGSKGNEQFF. As DNA, the CDR3 is TGTGCCAGCAGCCGCGGGAGTAAGGGCAATGAGCAGTTCTTC.

This clonotype was seen repeatedly, ten times or more. The chain joins TRBV12-3 or TRBV12-4 to TRBJ1-5; possible D gene TRBD1, 5 bases. The CDR3 is 17 amino acids. V gave up 3 bases and J gave up 2 bases, with 17 bases separating them. The CDR3 is CASSFPKQGERNQPQHF. The CDR3 region has the DNA TGTGCCAGCAGTTTCCCCAAGCAGGGCGAACGCAATCAGCCCCAGCATTTT.

In regard to this clonotype: A read error may account for a junction end that differs from germline. CDR3 in DNA: TGCACCAGCAGCGGGGAACACCTCTACGAGCAGTACTTC. It is translated as CTSSGEHLYEQYF. The chain joins TRBV5-1 to TRBJ2-7; TRBD2 aligns across 7 bases. Germline values: CDR1 SGHRS, CDR2 YFSETQ. This CDR3 has 13 residues.

This clonotype has a handful of counts. The genes are TRBV28 and TRBJ2-5, with D possibly being TRBD2 (6 bases). Germline lookup yields CDR1 MDHEN and CDR2 SYDVKM. The CDR3 has 14 amino acids. Trimming took 1 base from V and 5 from J, leaving 11 bases between them. The CDR3 DNA is TGTGCCAGCAGTTTATCTCTAGGAGGGGAGACCCAGTACTTC. Translated: CASSLSLGGETQYF.

In its sample, this clonotype was seen many times. CDR3 sequence: CASINSGRYYNEQFF. CDR3 DNA: TGTGCCAGCATCAATAGCGGGAGGTACTACAATGAGCAGTTCTTC. The rearrangement links TRBV7-7 to TRBJ2-1, with 10 nucleotides matching TRBD2. The CDR3 consists of 15 residues. Germline V gene sequence: CDR1 SSHAT, CDR2 FNYEAQ (reference sequence). V lost 7 bases to trimming and J lost 3 bases; unmatched junction nucleotides: 6.

This clonotype has a count of ten or more. The chain joins TRBV28 to TRBJ2-7; TRBD2 agrees at 7 bases. Germline CDR1 is MDHEN and CDR2 is SYDVKM. V trimming: 8 bases; J trimming: 2 bases; junction bases outside the gene matches: 6. This CDR3 is 13 amino acids long. The chain's CDR3 is CASRVGGTYEQYF. CDR3 bases: TGTGCCAGCCGGGTGGGGGGGACCTACGAGCAGTACTTC.

Regarding this clonotype: A much larger clone lies a single base off, so this may be a read error. The chain has TRBV24-1 and TRBJ2-1, with 7 positions matching TRBD2. The CDR3 extends over 13 amino acids. The germline CDR1 and CDR2 sequences are KGHDR and SFDVKD. DNA of the CDR3: TGTGCCACCACCGGGGGGTCGTTAAATGAGCAGCTCTTC. It codes for CATTGGSLNEQLF.

A few counts support this clonotype. The V gene is TRBV6-2 or TRBV6-3, the J gene TRBJ2-7; perhaps D is TRBD1 or TRBD2 (5 bases each). The CDR3 consists of 13 residues. V lost 2 bases and J lost 4, with 9 bases in between. The germline V gene has CDR1 MNHEY and CDR2 SVGEGT. The CDR3 here is CASSYRDAYEQYF. The CDR3, as DNA: TGTGCCAGCAGTTACAGGGACGCGTACGAGCAGTACTTC.

The V gene is TRBV18, the J gene TRBJ2-3, with 10 bases aligning to TRBD1. Germline lookup yields CDR1 KGHSH and CDR2 LQKENI. CDR3 length: 15 amino acids. V shed 5 bases and J 2 bases; nucleotides not matched to a gene: 4. CDR3 coding DNA: TGTGCCAGCTCAAGGGGACAGGGGCCCACAGATACGCAGTATTTT. The encoded protein is CASSRGQGPTDTQYF. Variable domain in full (rest from reference TRBV18 and TRBJ2-3): NAGVMQNPRHLVRRRGQEARLRCSPMKGHSHVYWYRQLPEEGLKFMVYLQKENIIDESGMPKERFSAEFPKEGPSILRIQQVVRGDSAAYFCASSRGQGPTDTQYFGPGTRLTVL.

This chain joins TRBV6-5 and TRBJ1-5; D is unclear. Trimming removed 10 bases from V and 3 bases from J, with 16 bases in between. CDR1 is MNHEY and CDR2 is SVGAGI in the germline V gene. This CDR3 comprises 14 residues. The CDR3 region is CATKDYRSNQPQHF. CDR3 sequence (DNA): TGTGCCACCAAGGACTACCGATCCAATCAGCCCCAGCATTTT.

This clonotype appeared many times. This chain links TRBV11-2 with TRBJ2-1; unclear D gene. The germline gives CDR1 SGHAT, CDR2 FQNNGV. V was cut by 0 bases and J by 4 bases, with 4 bases left in between. The CDR3 length is 13 residues. CDR3 sequence reads: CASSLDGYNEQFF. For the CDR3, the DNA is TGTGCCAGCAGCTTAGACGGTTACAATGAGCAGTTCTTC. Variable domain in full (rest from reference TRBV11-2 and TRBJ2-1): EAGVAQSPRYKIIEKRQSVAFWCNPISGHATLYWYQQILGQGPKLLIQFQNNGVVDDSQLPKDRFSAERLKGVDSTLKIQPAKLEDSAVYLCASSLDGYNEQFFGPGTRLTVL.

This clonotype was seen repeatedly, ten times or more. V usage is TRBV18 and J usage is TRBJ2-7; D gene uncertain. Germline V gene sequence: CDR1 KGHSH, CDR2 LQKENI. Between the trimmed V and J ends, which lost 2 bases and 2 bases, there was a span of 10 bases. The CDR3 is 14 residues long. The CDR3 DNA reads as TGTGCCAGCTCACCAATGACAAGGACCTACGAGCAGTACTTC. Protein sequence: CASSPMTRTYEQYF. The whole variable domain, filled in from reference TRBV18 and TRBJ2-7, reads NAGVMQNPRHLVRRRGQEARLRCSPMKGHSHVYWYRQLPEEGLKFMVYLQKENIIDESGMPKERFSAEFPKEGPSILRIQQVVRGDSAAYFCASSPMTRTYEQYFGPGTRLTVT.

This clonotype was found many times. V and J are TRBV18 and TRBJ1-1; D not resolved. V lost 6 bases and J lost 3, with 5 bases in between. CDR3 length equals 11 residues. Germline V gene lookup returns CDR1 KGHSH and CDR2 LQKENI. The CDR3 DNA reads as TGTGCCAGCTCTGTTCACACTGAAGCTTTCTTT. Translation: CASSVHTEAFF.

This clonotype was counted many times. The CDR3 is CASSPKFESSGNTIYF. In nucleotides, the CDR3 is TGTGCCAGCAGCCCAAAGTTCGAGAGCTCTGGAAACACCATATATTTT. This chain links TRBV7-4 with TRBJ1-3; D unresolved. Per germline, CDR1 SGHVT and CDR2 SQSDAQ. This CDR3 is 16 amino acids long. V was clipped by 5 bases and J by 0 bases, with 14 bases between them.

This chain joins TRBV23-1 and TRBJ2-7, with D possibly TRBD1 on 5 matching bases. TRBV23-1 counts as an open reading frame of uncertain function. This CDR3 has 12 residues. Between the trimmed V and J ends, which lost 4 bases and 5 bases, there was a span of 9 bases. The CDR3 is CASSPRVNEQYF. The CDR3 region has the DNA TGCGCCAGCAGTCCCAGGGTAAACGAGCAGTACTTC.

J is TRBJ2-1 and V is TRBV20-1; 8 bases agree with TRBD2. CDR3 length: 15 residues. Germline lookup yields CDR1 DFQATT and CDR2 SNEGSKA (reference sequence). J was trimmed by 9 bases and V by 3 bases; bases with no gene match: 13. The CDR3 loop reads CSASRPGLVIGEQFF. The CDR3 DNA reads as TGCAGTGCTAGCCGCCCGGGACTAGTGATTGGTGAGCAGTTCTTC.

This clonotype has ten or more counts. The chain employs TRBV20-1 and TRBJ1-2; no clear D. The germline V gene encodes CDR1 DFQATT and CDR2 SNEGSKA (reference sequence). The CDR3 has 14 amino acids. Between the trimmed V and J ends, which lost 0 bases and 4 bases, there was a span of 12 bases. Here the CDR3 DNA reads TGCAGTGCTAGAGACCCAGGAGCCCTCTATGGCTACACCTTC. It specifies CSARDPGALYGYTF.